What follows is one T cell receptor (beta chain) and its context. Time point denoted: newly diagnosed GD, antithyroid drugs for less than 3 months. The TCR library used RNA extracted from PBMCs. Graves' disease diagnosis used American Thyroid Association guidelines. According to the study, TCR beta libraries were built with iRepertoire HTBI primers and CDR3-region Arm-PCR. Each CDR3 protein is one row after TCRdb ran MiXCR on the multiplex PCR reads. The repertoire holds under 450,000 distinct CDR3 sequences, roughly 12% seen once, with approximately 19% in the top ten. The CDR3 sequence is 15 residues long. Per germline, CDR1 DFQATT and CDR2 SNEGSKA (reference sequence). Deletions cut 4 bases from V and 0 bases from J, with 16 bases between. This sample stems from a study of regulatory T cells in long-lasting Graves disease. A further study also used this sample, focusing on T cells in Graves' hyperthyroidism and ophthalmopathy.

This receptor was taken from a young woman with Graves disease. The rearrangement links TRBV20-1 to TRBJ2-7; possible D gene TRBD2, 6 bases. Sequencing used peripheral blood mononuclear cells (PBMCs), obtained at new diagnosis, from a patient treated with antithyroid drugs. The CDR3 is CSATTRGLHSYEQYF. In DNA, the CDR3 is TGCAGTGCTACCACAAGGGGACTTCACTCCTACGAGCAGTACTTC.